The 18 T cell receptor beta chains given below trace back to one sample, sequenced in a study of T cells after yellow fever vaccination (dated by TCRdb to the late 2010s). The library was generated by 5' RACE. TCRdb names Illumina HiSeq 2500 as the instrument used. In TCRdb, the public reads were trimmed at Q25 with fastp and aligned with MiXCR, with productive beta chains retained. Identical CDR3 proteins give one entry, which carries the most common genes and DNA. The sample table holds more than 350,000 distinct CDR3 sequences, of which around a tenth were seen once. Of the sample, more than 15% falls within the top ten clones. This specimen's treatment or condition label, interpreted: live attenuated yellow fever vaccine strain. Sequenced material: PBMCs, taken on the day of the first yellow fever vaccination. Every receptor here comes from a man aged 18 to 29 who received the YFV17D yellow fever vaccine.

This clonotype was detected only a few times. The chain uses TRBV10-3 and TRBJ2-3; 11 nucleotides align to TRBD1. This CDR3 region has 13 residues. V gave up 9 bases and J gave up 3 bases; unmatched junction bases: 2. The germline V gene encodes CDR1 ENHRY and CDR2 SYGVKD. CDR3: CAMGTGGTDTQYF. The CDR3 coding sequence is TGTGCCATGGGGACAGGGGGAACAGATACGCAGTATTTT.

Only a few counts were recorded for this clonotype. The chain uses TRBV7-9 and TRBJ2-2; 10 nucleotides align to TRBD1. From germline, CDR1 is SEHNR and CDR2 FQNEAQ (reference sequence). The ends lost 6 bases at V and 2 bases at J; junction bases unmatched: 6. CDR3 size: 16 residues. The DNA of the CDR3 is TGTGCCAGCAGTCCCCGGGACAGGGGAAACACCGGGGAGCTGTTTTTT. Translation gives CASSPRDRGNTGELFF.

This clonotype has only a few counts. The chain joins TRBV6-1 to TRBJ1-6; TRBD1 agrees at 10 bases. CDR1 is MNHNS, CDR2 SASEGT, per germline. With V trimmed by 6 bases and J by 9 bases, 2 bases remained unmatched. The CDR3 covers 13 residues. The CDR3 spells CASRGTGVSPLHF. DNA for the CDR3: TGTGCCAGCAGGGGGACAGGGGTTTCACCCCTCCACTTT.

V usage is TRBV7-9 and J usage is TRBJ2-7, with 8 positions matching TRBD1. With 4 bases clipped from V and 5 bases from J, the junction kept 4 bases outside the gene matches. The CDR3 totals 13 residues. Germline lookup yields CDR1 SEHNR and CDR2 FQNEAQ (reference sequence). The CDR3 spells CASSSSGGDEQYF. CDR3 DNA sequence: TGTGCCAGCAGCTCGTCAGGGGGCGACGAGCAGTACTTC. The full variable domain, completed using reference TRBV7-9 and TRBJ2-7, is DTGVSQNPRHKITKRGQNVTFRCDPISEHNRLYWYRQTLGQGPEFLTYFQNEAQLEKSRLLSDRFSAERPKGSFSTLEIQRTEQGDSAMYLCASSSSGGDEQYFGPGTRLTVT.

Comment on this clonotype: A read error may produce the germline difference seen at one junction end. The V call is TRBV6-1, the J call TRBJ2-2, with a possible D match to TRBD1 (6 bases). The CDR3 spans 15 residues. Germline V CDR1 and CDR2: MNHNS, SASEGT. CDR3 nucleotides: TGTGCCAGCAGTAAAGCCGGGACACCTCCGTCAGAGCTGTTTTTT. Protein sequence: CASSKAGTPPSELFF.

This clonotype was observed at least ten times. V and J are TRBV5-1 and TRBJ2-5, with 10 nucleotides matching TRBD2. V was pared by 2 bases and J by 5 bases, with 12 bases of the junction left unmatched. This CDR3 has 17 amino acids. Germline V gene data show CDR1 as SGHRS and CDR2 as YFSETQ. CDR3 amino acids: CASSLTLLAGTRETQYF. The DNA for the CDR3 is TGCGCCAGCAGCTTAACCTTACTAGCGGGGACTCGTGAGACCCAGTACTTC. Looking up the rest from reference TRBV5-1 and TRBJ2-5 gives the full variable domain: KAGVTQTPRYLIKTRGQQVTLSCSPISGHRSVSWYQQTPGQGLQFLFEYFSETQRNKGNFPGRFSGRQFSNSRSEMNVSTLELGDSALYLCASSLTLLAGTRETQYFGPGTRLLVL.

The chain uses TRBV5-5 and TRBJ2-3; 13 bases align to TRBD2. The CDR3 loop spans 15 amino acids. Germline values: CDR1 SGHKS, CDR2 YYEKEE (reference sequence). V lost 4 bases to trimming and J lost 6 bases; unmatched junction nucleotides: 5. CDR3 sequence (DNA): TGTGCCAGCAGCACGGGGACTAGCGGGGCGGATACGCAGTATTTT. It codes for CASSTGTSGADTQYF.

The chain employs TRBV12-3 or TRBV12-4 and TRBJ1-1; 7 bases align to TRBD1. J was trimmed by 0 bases and V by 4 bases; bases with no gene match: 2. The CDR3 is 14 residues long. The CDR3 bases are TGTGCCAGCAGTTGGGGACAGATGAACACTGAAGCTTTCTTT. Translating it yields CASSWGQMNTEAFF.

The chain links TRBV7-2 to TRBJ1-1; no definite D call. The CDR3 has 13 residues. V shed 1 base and J shed 4 bases, with 7 bases lying between them. Germline CDR1 SGHTA, CDR2 FQGNSA. CDR3 residues: CASSLGVFTEAFF. The CDR3 nucleotides are TGTGCCAGCAGCTTAGGTGTGTTCACTGAAGCTTTCTTT.

This clonotype was counted a few times. This chain links TRBV19 with TRBJ2-3; TRBD2 matches at 7 bases. Germline CDR1 reads LNHDA; CDR2 reads SQIVND (reference sequence). This CDR3 region has 13 residues. V lost 5 bases to trimming and J lost 7 bases; unmatched junction nucleotides: 6. The CDR3 reads CASSRTRSNTQYF. The CDR3 DNA reads TGTGCCAGTAGTCGGACTAGGTCGAATACGCAGTATTTT.

This clonotype has a count of ten or more. This chain uses TRBV5-1 with TRBJ2-5; D call uncertain. The CDR3 covers 11 residues. Germline CDR1 is SGHRS and CDR2 is YFSETQ. V shed 4 bases and J shed 5 bases, with 6 bases lying between them. The CDR3 reads CASSRTETQYF. As DNA, the CDR3 is TGCGCCAGCAGCAGGACGGAGACCCAGTACTTC.

In this sample, this clonotype turned up a few times. The chain joins TRBV6-4 to TRBJ1-1; no definite D call. Trimming removed 0 bases at V and 4 bases at J, with 9 bases between. Germline CDR1 reads MRHNA; CDR2 reads SNTAGT. The CDR3 sequence is 14 residues long. The CDR3 DNA follows: TGTGCCAGCAGTGACTCCCACTTTAGCACTGAAGCTTTCTTT. This translates into CASSDSHFSTEAFF.

The chain couples TRBV20-1 to TRBJ2-1; TRBD2 agrees at 7 bases. The germline V gene encodes CDR1 DFQATT and CDR2 SNEGSKA (reference sequence). Trimming took 5 bases from V and 6 from J; bases not matched to a gene: 10. CDR3 length: 14 amino acids. CDR3 coding DNA: TGCAGTGCTCGAAGCGGGGAAGGGGCCAATGAGCAGTTCTTC. Translated, it gives CSARSGEGANEQFF.

The chain joins TRBV4-3 to TRBJ1-4; D not resolved. In germline, CDR1 is LGHNA, CDR2 YSLEER. V lost 0 bases, J lost 5 bases, and 10 bases lay in between. This CDR3 contains 15 residues. The CDR3 DNA reads TGCGCCAGCAGCCAAGAAAACAGTTACAATGAAAAACTGTTTTTT. This codes for CASSQENSYNEKLFF.

This clonotype was recorded many times. The CDR3 region has the DNA TGTGCCAGCAGCTTAGTAGGGGGGCGCTCCTACAATGAGCAGTTCTTC. It yields the protein CASSLVGGRSYNEQFF. V gene TRBV7-9 combines with J gene TRBJ2-1, with D perhaps being TRBD1 or TRBD2 (6 bases each). The CDR3 sequence is 16 residues long. V lost 1 base, J lost 0 bases, and 10 bases lay in between. Germline CDR1 SEHNR, CDR2 FQNEAQ (reference sequence). The full variable domain, its missing parts supplied by reference TRBV7-9 and TRBJ2-1, is DTGVSQNPRHKITKRGQNVTFRCDPISEHNRLYWYRQTLGQGPEFLTYFQNEAQLEKSRLLSDRFSAERPKGSFSTLEIQRTEQGDSAMYLCASSLVGGRSYNEQFFGPGTRLTVL.

The chain employs TRBV5-6 and TRBJ2-3; D remains unclear. The CDR3 sequence is 14 residues long. Trimming cost V 2 bases and J 3 bases, with 10 bases left between them. The germline gives CDR1 SGHDT, CDR2 YYEEEE. In nucleotides, the CDR3 is TGTGCCAGCAGCTTAGGACGGAAAACAGATACGCAGTATTTT. Protein product: CASSLGRKTDTQYF.

The chain carries TRBV5-5 and TRBJ2-7, with D possibly TRBD2 on 6 matching bases. The CDR3 is made up of 17 amino acids. Per germline, CDR1 SGHKS and CDR2 YYEKEE (reference sequence). V lost 0 bases, J lost 2 bases, and 18 bases lay in between. In DNA, the CDR3 is TGTGCCAGCAGCTTGGCCCCCGGGCGGGGAATGACCTACGAGCAGTACTTC. Amino acids: CASSLAPGRGMTYEQYF.

This clonotype appeared a single time. The gene calls are TRBV7-8 and TRBJ2-3; 11 nucleotides match TRBD2. The CDR3 consists of 17 residues. Per germline, CDR1 SGHVS and CDR2 FQNEAQ. Germline trimming cut 6 bases from V and 0 bases from J; bases unmatched to any gene: 8. CDR3 in amino acids: CASSRLAGTLSTDTQYF. The CDR3 DNA reads TGTGCCAGCAGTCGACTAGCGGGGACCCTTAGCACAGATACGCAGTATTTT.